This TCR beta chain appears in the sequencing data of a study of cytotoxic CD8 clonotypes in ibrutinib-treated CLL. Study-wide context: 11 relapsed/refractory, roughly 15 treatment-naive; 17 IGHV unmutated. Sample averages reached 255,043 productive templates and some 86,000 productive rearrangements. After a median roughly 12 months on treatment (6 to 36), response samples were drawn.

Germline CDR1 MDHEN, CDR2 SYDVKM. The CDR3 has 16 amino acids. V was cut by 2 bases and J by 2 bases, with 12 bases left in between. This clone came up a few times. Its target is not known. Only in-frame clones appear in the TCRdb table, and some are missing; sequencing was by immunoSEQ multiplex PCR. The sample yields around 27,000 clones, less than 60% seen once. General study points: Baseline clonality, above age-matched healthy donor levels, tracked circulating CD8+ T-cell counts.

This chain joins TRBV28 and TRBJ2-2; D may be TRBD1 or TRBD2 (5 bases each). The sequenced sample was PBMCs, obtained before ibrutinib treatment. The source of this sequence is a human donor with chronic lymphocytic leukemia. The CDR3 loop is CASSLVSGGNTGELFF. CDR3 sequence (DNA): TGTGCCAGCAGTTTAGTTTCTGGGGGTAACACCGGGGAGCTGTTTTTT.